These T cell receptor beta chains were read from a single sample in a study of shared clonotypes between healthy human individuals. Clones were sequenced by immunoSEQ multiplex PCR, and TCRdb holds only the in-frame ones, with some missing. Of about 1.5 million clones listed, nearly 99% are singletons. The specimen sequenced was naive CD4+ T cells sorted from blood. The receptors derive from a man younger than 40 in good health. The CDR3 runs from the conserved cysteine through the conserved F or W. Each record gives: D gene, J gene, V gene, clone size, CDR3 protein, CDR3 DNA. D genes are given only for firm matches. Clone size appears in some rows only: once, few, many, or a class for an expanded clone.

D: NA; J: TRBJ2-7; V: TRBV9; size: NA; CDR3: CASSLTAVSSYEQYF; DNA: TGTGCCAGCAGCCTGACCGCGGTTAGCTCCTACGAGCAGTACTTC
D: NA; J: TRBJ2-2; V: TRBV20-1; size: NA; CDR3: CSALGGELFF; DNA: TGCAGTGCCCTAGGCGGGGAGCTGTTTTTT
D: TRBD2; J: TRBJ2-3; V: TRBV5-1; size: NA; CDR3: CASSFLTSGRTDTQYF; DNA: TGCGCCAGCAGCTTCTTGACTAGCGGCCGCACAGATACGCAGTATTTT
D: TRBD1; J: TRBJ2-6; V: TRBV6-5; size: NA; CDR3: CASRTGGTGANVLTF; DNA: TGTGCCAGCAGAACAGGGGGTACTGGGGCCAACGTCCTGACTTTC
D: NA; J: TRBJ2-2; V: TRBV5-1; size: NA; CDR3: CASISTNTGELFF; DNA: TGCGCCAGCATATCTACGAACACCGGGGAGCTGTTTTTT
D: NA; J: TRBJ2-1; V: TRBV9; size: NA; CDR3: CASSARASYNEQFF; DNA: TGTGCCAGCAGCGCGAGGGCCTCCTACAATGAGCAGTTCTTC
D: TRBD1; J: TRBJ2-3; V: TRBV28; size: NA; CDR3: CASSFDRGLDTQYF; DNA: TGTGCCAGCAGTTTTGACAGGGGGCTAGATACGCAGTATTTT
D: TRBD1; J: TRBJ2-7; V: TRBV7-9; size: once; CDR3: CASSIGQGAYEQYF; DNA: TGTGCCAGCAGCATAGGACAGGGGGCGTACGAGCAGTACTTC
D: NA; J: TRBJ2-5; V: TRBV5-1; size: NA; CDR3: CATSKGGGQETQYF; DNA: TGCGCCACTTCAAAGGGCGGCGGACAAGAGACCCAGTACTTC
D: TRBD1; J: TRBJ2-7; V: TRBV6-1; size: NA; CDR3: CASSEVGTGNYEQYF; DNA: TGTGCCAGCAGTGAAGTGGGGACAGGGAACTACGAGCAGTACTTC
D: NA; J: TRBJ2-3; V: TRBV5-1; size: NA; CDR3: CASSSQGGGTDTQYF; DNA: TGCGCCAGCAGCTCACAGGGTGGGGGCACAGATACGCAGTATTTT
D: NA; J: TRBJ2-7; V: TRBV7-2; size: NA; CDR3: CASSLDRWSAQYF; DNA: TGTGCCAGCAGCTTAGACCGATGGTCTGCGCAGTACTTC